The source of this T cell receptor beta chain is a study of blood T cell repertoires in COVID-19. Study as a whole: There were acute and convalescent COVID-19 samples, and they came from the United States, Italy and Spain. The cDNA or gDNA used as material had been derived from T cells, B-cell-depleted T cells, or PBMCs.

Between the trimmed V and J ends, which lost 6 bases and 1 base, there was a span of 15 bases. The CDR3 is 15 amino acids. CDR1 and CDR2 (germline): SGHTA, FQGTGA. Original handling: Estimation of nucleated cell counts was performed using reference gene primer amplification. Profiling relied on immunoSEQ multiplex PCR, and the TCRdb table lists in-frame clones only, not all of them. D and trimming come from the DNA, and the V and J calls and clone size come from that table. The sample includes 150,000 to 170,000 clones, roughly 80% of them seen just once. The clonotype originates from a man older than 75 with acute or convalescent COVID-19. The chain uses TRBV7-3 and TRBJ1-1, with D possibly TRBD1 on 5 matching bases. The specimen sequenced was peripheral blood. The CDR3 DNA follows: TGTGCCAGCAGTAGTGAAACGGGGGGGAACACTGAAGCTTTCTTT. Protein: CASSSETGGNTEAFF.